Sequencing of this T cell receptor (beta chain) was carried out in a study of shared clonotypes between healthy human individuals. The wider study: Samples came from a couple of female and a few male donors aged 18 to 49.

Details on this clone: The antigen remains unidentified.

Germline V CDR1 and CDR2: MDHEN, SYDVKM. CDR3 size: 13 residues. Trimming removed 7 bases from V and 11 bases from J, with 20 bases in between. Original processing methods: ImmunoSEQ supplied junction-only sequences lacking quality scores, so filtering was different. Generated by immunoSEQ multiplex PCR, the TCRdb table keeps only in-frame clones and is missing some. The V and J calls and clone size come from that table; D and trimming were worked out from the DNA. Here the sample spans hundreds of thousands of clones, around 73% being singletons. Notes on the study in general: Naive subsets tended to show greater estimated richness than memory subsets.

The sequence came from a woman aged 25 to 39 in good health. The gene calls are TRBV28 and TRBJ1-1; the D is unclear. The source material was memory CD4+ T cells sorted from blood. Regarding subset: CD45RA-negative fraction. The CDR3 is CASTNPGDSLAFF. Written as DNA, the CDR3 is TGTGCCAGCACCAATCCCGGGGATTCTTTGGCTTTCTTT.